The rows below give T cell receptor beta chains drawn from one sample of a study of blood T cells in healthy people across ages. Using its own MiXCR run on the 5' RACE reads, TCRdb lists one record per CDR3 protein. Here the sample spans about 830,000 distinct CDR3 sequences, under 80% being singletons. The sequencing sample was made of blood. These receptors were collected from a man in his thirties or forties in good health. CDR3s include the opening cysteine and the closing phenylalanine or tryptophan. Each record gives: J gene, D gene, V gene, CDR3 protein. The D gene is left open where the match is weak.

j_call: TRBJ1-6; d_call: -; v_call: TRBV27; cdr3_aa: CASSPGPPVQPLHF
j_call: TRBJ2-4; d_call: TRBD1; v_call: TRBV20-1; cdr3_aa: CSADGTGGSEAQYF
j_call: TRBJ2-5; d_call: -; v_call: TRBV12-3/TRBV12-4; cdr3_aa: CASSPGIAQETQYF
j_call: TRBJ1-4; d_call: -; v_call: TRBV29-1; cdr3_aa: CSVGTGGSSEKLFF
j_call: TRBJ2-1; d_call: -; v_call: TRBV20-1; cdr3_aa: CRGLTADVYNEQFF
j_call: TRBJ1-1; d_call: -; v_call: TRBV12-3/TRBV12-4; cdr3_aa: CASKSRTPNTEAFF
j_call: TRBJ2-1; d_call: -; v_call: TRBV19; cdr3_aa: CASRTRVGDKDNEQFF
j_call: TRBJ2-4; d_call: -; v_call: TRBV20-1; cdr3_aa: CSAQDSAAVKNIQYF
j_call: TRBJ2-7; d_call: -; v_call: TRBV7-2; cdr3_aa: CASSIWAADYYEQYF
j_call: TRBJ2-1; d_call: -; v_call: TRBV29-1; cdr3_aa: CSGGGRSNEQFF
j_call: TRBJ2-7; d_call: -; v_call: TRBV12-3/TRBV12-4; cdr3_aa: CASSFLASSGYEQYF
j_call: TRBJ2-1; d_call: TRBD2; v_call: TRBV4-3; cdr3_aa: CASSQVGLAGGTYNEQFF
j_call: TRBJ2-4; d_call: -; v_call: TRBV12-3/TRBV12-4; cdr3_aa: CASSPGPWDIQYF
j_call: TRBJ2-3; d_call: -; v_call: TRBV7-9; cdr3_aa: CASSAYRADTQYF
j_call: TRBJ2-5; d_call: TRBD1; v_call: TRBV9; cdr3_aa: CASSVHRGPQETQYF
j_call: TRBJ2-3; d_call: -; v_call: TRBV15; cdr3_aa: CATSRPSSPSTDTQYF
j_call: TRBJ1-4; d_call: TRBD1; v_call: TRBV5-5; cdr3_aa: CASSPVPGQSLNEKLFF
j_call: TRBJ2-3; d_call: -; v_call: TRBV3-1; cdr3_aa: CASSRHRSSSTDTQYF
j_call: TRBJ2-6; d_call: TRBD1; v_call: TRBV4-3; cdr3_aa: CASSQPGTGGSGANVLTF
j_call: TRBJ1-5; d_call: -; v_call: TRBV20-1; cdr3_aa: CSAFNRINLHSNQPQHF
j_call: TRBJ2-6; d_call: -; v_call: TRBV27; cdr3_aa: CASTTIYSGANVLTF
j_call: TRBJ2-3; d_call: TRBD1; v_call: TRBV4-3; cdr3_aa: CASSQARDRVTDTQYF
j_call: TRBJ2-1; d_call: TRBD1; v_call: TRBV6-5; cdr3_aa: CASSPTGQGFNEQFF
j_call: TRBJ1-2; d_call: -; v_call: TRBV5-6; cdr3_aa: CASSLAGRPDGYTF
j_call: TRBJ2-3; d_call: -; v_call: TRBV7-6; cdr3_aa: CASSPDRFSDTQYF
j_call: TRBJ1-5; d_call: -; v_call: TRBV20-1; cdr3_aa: CSAPDRTNQPQHF
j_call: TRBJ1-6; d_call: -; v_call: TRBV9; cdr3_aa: CASSVEGRVYSPLHF